This is a list of T cell receptor beta chains from one sample in a study of blood T cell repertoires in COVID-19. The repertoire was sequenced with immunoSEQ multiplex PCR; TCRdb's copy has only in-frame clones and lacks some. The profile covers about 210,000 clones, with under 95% appearing a single time and around 1.2% taken by the ten largest. Sequenced material: peripheral blood. These receptors all come from a man under 40 with acute or convalescent COVID-19. CDR3s include the opening cysteine and the closing phenylalanine or tryptophan. The order of the fields is D gene, clone size, J gene, V gene, CDR3 protein, CDR3 DNA. The D gene is left open where the match is weak. The listing skips clone size in some rows; elsewhere it reads once, few, many or a size class.

>NA|NA|TRBJ1-1|TRBV7-6
CASSLGTGSYF
TGTGCCAGCAGCCTCGGGACCGGGAGTTACTTT
>NA|NA|TRBJ1-1|TRBV6-5
CASSYGGLNTEAFF
TGTGCCAGCAGTTACGGGGGCCTGAACACTGAAGCTTTCTTT
>NA|NA|TRBJ1-2|TRBV2
CASSLPPGYGYTF
TGTGCCAGCAGCCTCCCCCCGGGCTATGGCTACACCTTC
>TRBD1|NA|TRBJ1-5|TRBV7-8
CASSLMAGTGFYQPQHF
TGTGCCAGCAGCCTGATGGCCGGGACAGGCTTCTATCAGCCCCAGCATTTT
>TRBD1|NA|TRBJ1-1|TRBV5-5
CASSFRQGYGTEAFF
TGTGCCAGCAGTTTCCGACAGGGGTACGGCACTGAAGCTTTCTTT
>TRBD1|NA|TRBJ2-7|TRBV30
CAWNRGQGTEQYF
TGTGCCTGGAACCGCGGACAGGGGACCGAGCAGTACTTC
>NA|NA|TRBJ2-3|TRBV4-1
CASSQVSSGTDTQYF
TGCGCCAGCAGCCAAGTGTCTAGCGGCACAGATACGCAGTATTTT
>TRBD1|NA|TRBJ2-1|TRBV28
CAINGDRDLNEQFF
TGTGCCATCAATGGGGACAGGGACCTCAATGAGCAGTTCTTC
>NA|once|TRBJ1-6|TRBV28
CASSWGLRDSPLHF
TGTGCCAGCAGTTGGGGGCTGCGGGATTCACCCCTCCACTTT
>TRBD1|NA|TRBJ1-2|TRBV20-1
CSASWGLGQGVYGYTF
TGCAGTGCTAGTTGGGGTCTGGGACAGGGGGTTTACGGCTACACCTTC
>NA|NA|TRBJ2-5|TRBV14
CASSQERSVGAQYF
TGTGCCAGCAGCCAAGAGCGGTCGGTCGGGGCCCAGTACTTC
>NA|NA|TRBJ2-3|TRBV7-9
CASSLAQGWADTQYF
TGTGCCAGCAGCTTAGCTCAGGGGTGGGCAGATACGCAGTATTTT
>NA|NA|TRBJ2-3|TRBV9
CASSVRPGSLDTQYF
TGTGCCAGCAGCGTGAGGCCAGGGTCTCTGGATACGCAGTATTTT
>TRBD1|NA|TRBJ2-7|TRBV28
CASSSLIHDRGVDEQYF
TGTGCCAGCAGTTCACTAATACACGACAGGGGGGTGGACGAGCAGTACTTC
>TRBD1|NA|TRBJ1-3|TRBV19
CASSDRGRDTIYF
TGTGCCAGTAGCGACAGGGGCAGAGACACCATATATTTT
>NA|NA|TRBJ2-5|TRBV9
CASSVDGRETQYF
TGTGCCAGCAGCGTAGACGGGAGAGAGACCCAGTACTTC
>NA|NA|TRBJ2-7|TRBV7-9
CASSFNGYYEQYF
TGTGCCAGCAGCTTTAACGGGTACTACGAGCAGTACTTC